This TCR beta chain derives from a study of persistence of HIV-infected CD4 T cells. The CDR3 is 16 residues long. The V gene's germline CDR1 is MRHNA and CDR2 SNTAGT. Between the trimmed V and J ends, which lost 5 bases and 0 bases, there was a span of 14 bases. Overall study results and limits: Bulk TCR data could not be restricted to HIV-1-infected CMV-responding cells. TCR oligoclonality correlated with proviral oligoclonality in the same sorted populations.

Stimulation used 7.5 to 10 ug/mL lysate from CMV-infected fibroblasts. Responding CD4+ T cells were sorted by upregulation of both CD40 ligand and CD69. CD8+ T cells were removed from PBMCs prior to stimulation. This was the immunoSEQ version 4 assay in survey mode. Measured with immunoSEQ multiplex PCR; TCRdb has only the in-frame clones, and not every one. The sample includes approximately 7,000 clones, roughly three quarters seen only once; the top ten take approximately 70%. Points on this clone: The antigen remains unidentified.

The input for sequencing was CD4+ T cells sorted from PBMCs after roughly 18-hour stimulation, taken from a patient who received antiretroviral therapy. The chain combines TRBV6-4 with TRBJ1-5, with a possible D match to TRBD1 (6 bases). This sequence was found in an adult woman with HIV who was CMV-seropositive. Here the CDR3 DNA reads TGTGCCAGCAGTAGTCGGACAGATTATAGCAATCAGCCCCAGCATTTT. Translating gives CASSSRTDYSNQPQHF.